The 14 T cell receptor beta chains in this list originate from one sample, sequenced in a study of Graves' ophthalmopathy and Graves' hyperthyroidism. The authors amplified TCR beta CDR3 regions from RNA transcripts. The library came from an HTBI-primed first-round RT-PCR and a second-round multiplex PCR. TCRdb redid the calling of the multiplex PCR reads with MiXCR, one entry per CDR3 protein. The sample has about 410,000 distinct CDR3 sequences, around 17% seen once. Source material: peripheral blood. The receptors were sampled from a woman aged 18-29 years with Graves' ophthalmopathy.

This clonotype came up many times. The V and J genes are TRBV7-2 and TRBJ2-1; no reliable D call. Trimming stripped 1 base from V and 10 bases from J, with 11 bases between. This CDR3 has 13 amino acids. CDR1 SGHTA and CDR2 FQGNSA come from the germline V gene. Here the CDR3 reads CASSLGGSREQFF. CDR3 nucleotides: TGTGCCAGCAGCTTAGGGGGATCGAGGGAGCAGTTCTTC. Combining the CDR3 with reference TRBV7-2 and TRBJ2-1 gives the whole variable domain GAGVSQSPSNKVTEKGKDVELRCDPISGHTALYWYRQSLGQGLEFLIYFQGNSAPDKSGLPSDRFSAERTGGSVSTLTIQRTQQEDSAVYLCASSLGGSREQFFGPGTRLTVL.

This clonotype was found many times. V usage is TRBV12-3 or TRBV12-4 and J usage is TRBJ1-1, with a weak D call TRBD1 (6 bases). The V and J ends lost 2 bases and 7 bases respectively, with 11 bases between them. This CDR3 comprises 13 residues. CDR3 in amino acids: CASSLIGGLEAFF. In nucleotides, the CDR3 is TGTGCCAGCAGTTTAATTGGGGGCCTTGAAGCTTTCTTT.

The chain recombines TRBV27 with TRBJ2-7; the match to TRBD1 covers 8 bases. This CDR3 contains 16 residues. Germline assignment: CDR1 MNHEY and CDR2 SMNVEV (reference sequence). The trim removed 5 bases at V and 3 bases at J, leaving 12 bases unmatched. This CDR3 reads CASSPVAGTGLYEQYF. CDR3 nucleotides: TGTGCCAGCAGTCCCGTCGCCGGGACAGGCCTCTACGAGCAGTACTTC.

This clonotype was found many times. This sequence joins TRBV6-2 or TRBV6-3 and TRBJ2-7, with D possibly matching TRBD1 (6 bases). The ends were cut back, 6 bases at V and 4 bases at J, with 22 bases in the middle. Germline V CDR1 and CDR2: MNHEY, SVGEGT. This CDR3 contains 16 residues. The CDR3: CASSPNRDRRGYEQYF. In DNA form, the CDR3 reads TGTGCCAGCAGCCCGAACCGAGACAGGCGAGGATACGAGCAGTACTTC.

This clonotype was seen repeatedly, ten times or more. It is unclear where the CDR3 begins or ends on the DNA, so no DNA is shown, and the CDR3 is as TCRdb lists it. The chain combines TRBV7-9 with TRBJ2-7; the table's TRBD1 call for D was not verified on the DNA. Germline V CDR1 and CDR2: SEHNR, FQNEAQ (reference sequence). The CDR3 contains 14 residues when both ends are counted. The CDR3 sequence is CASSLVAPGAEEYF.

The chain has TRBV28 and TRBJ1-1; 7 bases agree with TRBD1. The CDR3 is 17 amino acids. From germline, CDR1 is MDHEN and CDR2 SYDVKM. The V gene end was trimmed by 4 bases and the J gene end by 1 base; junction bases not matched to a gene: 12. In DNA form, the CDR3 reads TGTGCCAGCAGTTCGCTAATATCGGGACAGACGAACACTGAAGCTTTCTTT. This codes for CASSSLISGQTNTEAFF.

This clonotype appeared many times. V usage is TRBV29-1 and J usage is TRBJ1-1; 9 nucleotides match TRBD1. This CDR3 spans 14 amino acids. CDR1 and CDR2 from the germline V gene are SQVTM and ANQGSEA. V trimming: 6 bases; J trimming: 9 bases; junction bases outside the gene matches: 14. The CDR3: CSVSPWGQGTKAFF. Here the CDR3 DNA reads TGCAGCGTGAGCCCTTGGGGACAGGGAACTAAAGCTTTCTTT.

This clonotype has ten or more counts. The chain recombines TRBV20-1 with TRBJ1-5, with 10 bases aligning to TRBD1. The V segment lost 0 bases and the J segment 3 bases; nucleotides outside the gene matches: 8. This CDR3 is 17 amino acids long. Germline V CDR1 and CDR2: DFQATT, SNEGSKA (reference sequence). This CDR3 is CSARDGRGQGINQPQHF. In DNA form, the CDR3 reads TGCAGTGCTAGAGATGGACGGGGACAGGGGATCAATCAGCCCCAGCATTTT.

The rearrangement links TRBV28 to TRBJ2-5; D remains unclear. V lost 5 bases and J lost 1, with 17 bases in between. Germline V CDR1 and CDR2: MDHEN, SYDVKM. The CDR3 runs to 16 residues. This chain's CDR3 is CASSHPFVLGQETQYF. CDR3 nucleotide sequence: TGTGCCAGCAGTCACCCTTTTGTGTTGGGCCAAGAGACCCAGTACTTC.

The sample holds many counts of this clonotype. This chain links TRBV20-1 with TRBJ1-3; 9 bases agree with TRBD1. V dropped 3 bases and J dropped 5; count of bases not matched to a gene: 5. This CDR3 region has 14 residues. Germline V gives CDR1 DFQATT, CDR2 SNEGSKA (reference sequence). CDR3 residues: CSASVTGGRNTIYF. In nucleotides, the CDR3 is TGCAGTGCTAGTGTTACAGGGGGCAGAAACACCATATATTTT.

The table lists this clonotype with many counts. The chain carries TRBV6-1 and TRBJ2-7; 7 nucleotides line up with TRBD2. The germline gives CDR1 MNHNS, CDR2 SASEGT. The CDR3 has 16 amino acids. V shed 4 bases and J 2 bases; nucleotides not matched to a gene: 11. CDR3 DNA: TGTGCCAGCAGTGTGACTAGCCTGGTACAGGCCTACGAGCAGTACTTC. As protein: CASSVTSLVQAYEQYF.

This clonotype appeared many times. This rearrangement joins TRBV11-2 to TRBJ1-3, with D uncertain. Germline V gives CDR1 SGHAT, CDR2 FQNNGV. The V end was cut by 0 bases, the J end by 0 bases, with 6 bases between. CDR3 length: 15 residues. For the CDR3, the DNA is TGTGCCAGCAGCTTAGAGGGGAGCTCTGGAAACACCATATATTTT. Its translation: CASSLEGSSGNTIYF.

This clonotype occurred many times. The chain combines TRBV4-1 with TRBJ2-7; 8 nucleotides match TRBD1. V dropped 0 bases and J dropped 3; count of bases not matched to a gene: 1. Germline-derived CDR1 and CDR2 are MGHRA and YSYEKL. This CDR3 comprises 14 residues. The CDR3 loop is CASSQDDRGYEQYF. In nucleotides, the CDR3 is TGCGCCAGCAGCCAAGATGACAGGGGCTACGAGCAGTACTTC.

This clonotype has a count of ten or more. V and J are TRBV5-1 and TRBJ1-5; 7 nucleotides agree with TRBD1. V gave up 0 bases and J gave up 6 bases; unmatched junction bases: 6. This CDR3 spans 15 amino acids. The germline CDR1 and CDR2 sequences are SGHRS and YFSETQ. CDR3 sequence (DNA): TGCGCCAGCAGCTTGGGTACAGGGGAGGGTCAGCCCCAGCATTTT. Translation gives CASSLGTGEGQPQHF.